One sample yielded the 10 T cell receptor beta chains listed below, sequenced in a study of OX40 agonist ivuxolimab in advanced cancers. Assay used: immunoSEQ multiplex PCR; TCRdb lists only in-frame clones, some missing. The repertoire holds about 61,000 clones, with less than 85% as singletons. The material sequenced was CD4+ or CD8+ T cells sorted from blood, taken in a trial of the OX40 agonist ivuxolimab. The receptor set was obtained from an adult with an advanced solid tumor such as melanoma, head and neck, liver or kidney cancer.

This sequence joins TRBV7-6 and TRBJ1-4; D unresolved. The V gene lost 6 bases and the J gene lost 2 bases, with 13 bases spanning the gap. CDR3 length: 15 residues. The V gene's germline CDR1 is SGHVS and CDR2 FNYEAQ. The CDR3 DNA is TGTGCCAGCAGTTCCGAGAGATCGACTAATGAAAAACTGTTTTTT. This encodes CASSSERSTNEKLFF.

The chain recombines TRBV5-1 with TRBJ2-3; 10 bases fit TRBD2. The germline V gene encodes CDR1 SGHRS and CDR2 YFSETQ. The length of the CDR3 is 14 residues. Germline trimming cut 5 bases from V and 4 bases from J; bases unmatched to any gene: 4. The CDR3 spells CASRYGLAADTQYF. In nucleotides, the CDR3 is TGCGCCAGCAGATATGGACTAGCGGCAGATACGCAGTATTTT.

Concerning this clone itself: The sample contains more than one DNA sequence encoding this CDR3. This chain connects TRBV28 to TRBJ1-5; the D is unclear. CDR1 is MDHEN, CDR2 SYDVKM, per germline. V was trimmed by 4 bases and J by 4 bases, leaving 5 bases between them. The CDR3 consists of 12 residues. In nucleotides, the CDR3 is TGTGCCAGCAGTTCGGGGAATCAGCCCCAGCATTTT. It encodes CASSSGNQPQHF.

The chain uses TRBV4-2 and TRBJ2-7; 10 bases fit TRBD2. Germline V gene sequence: CDR1 LGHNA, CDR2 YNFKEQ. After removal of 0 bases from V and 4 bases from J, the junction contained 9 bases not matched to a gene. The CDR3 spans 17 residues. CDR3 sequence: CASSQDGSGRTGYEQYF. CDR3 nucleotides: TGTGCCAGCAGCCAAGACGGTAGCGGGAGGACTGGTTACGAGCAGTACTTC.

This clone was picked up a small number of times. The chain uses TRBV7-3 and TRBJ2-3; D is ambiguous. The V and J ends lost 5 bases and 3 bases respectively, with 9 bases between them. Per the germline V gene, CDR1 is SGHTA and CDR2 is FQGTGA. The CDR3 has 13 residues. This chain's CDR3 is CASSPQATDTQYF. CDR3 nucleotides: TGTGCCAGCAGCCCTCAGGCAACAGATACGCAGTATTTT.

This clone has just a few counts. The CDR3 DNA sequence: TGTGCCAGTACCCCGACAGGGGTGAAACGTGAGCAGTTCTTC. Translating it yields CASTPTGVKREQFF. The chain employs TRBV19 and TRBJ2-1, with 8 bases fitting TRBD1. The CDR3 is 14 amino acids. Germline CDR1 LNHDA, CDR2 SQIVND (reference sequence). J was trimmed by 9 bases and V by 7 bases; bases with no gene match: 11.

CDR3 nucleotides: TGTGCCAGCAGCCCCGGACAGGGCGACTACGAGCAGTACTTC. This gives the protein CASSPGQGDYEQYF. The chain joins TRBV7-7 to TRBJ2-7; the match to TRBD1 covers 8 bases. The CDR3 consists of 14 residues. Trimming took 5 bases from V and 3 from J; bases not matched to a gene: 6. Looked up from germline, CDR1 is SSHAT and CDR2 is FNYEAQ (reference sequence).

In this sample, this clone turned up a few times. Other DNA sequences from this sample encode an identical CDR3 as well. The chain is built from TRBV10-3 and TRBJ1-1; D not resolved. Deletions cut 0 bases from V and 1 base from J, with 3 bases between. Germline V gene lookup returns CDR1 ENHRY and CDR2 SYGVKD. The CDR3 has 13 amino acids. In DNA form, the CDR3 reads TGTGCCATCAGTGAGTCCGGGAACACTGAAGCTTTCTTT. It codes for CAISESGNTEAFF.

The genes are TRBV21-1 and TRBJ1-4; TRBD1, the D gene given by the table, was not confirmed from the DNA. TRBV21-1 is an annotated pseudogene. The CDR3 runs to 15 residues. The CDR3: CASSGGTGSCEKLFF. As DNA, the CDR3 is TGTGCCAGCAGCGGAGGGACAGGCAGCTGTGAAAAACTGTTTTTT.

This clone was observed a handful of times. The chain couples TRBV5-1 to TRBJ2-7; 10 nucleotides agree with TRBD1. CDR1 SGHRS and CDR2 YFSETQ come from the germline V gene. The CDR3 totals 16 residues. Losses at the gene ends were 3 bases for V and 2 bases for J; bases not matched to a gene: 8. CDR3 amino acids: CASSSLGTGVAYEQYF. CDR3 coding DNA: TGCGCCAGCAGCTCCCTGGGGACAGGGGTCGCCTACGAGCAGTACTTC. Variable domain in full (rest from reference TRBV5-1 and TRBJ2-7): KAGVTQTPRYLIKTRGQQVTLSCSPISGHRSVSWYQQTPGQGLQFLFEYFSETQRNKGNFPGRFSGRQFSNSRSEMNVSTLELGDSALYLCASSSLGTGVAYEQYFGPGTRLTVT.